This is a list of T cell receptor beta chains from one sample in a study of blood T cell repertoires in COVID-19. Only in-frame clones appear in the TCRdb table, and some are missing; sequencing was by immunoSEQ multiplex PCR. The table has about 74,000 clones, 84% seen once. The sequencing sample was made of peripheral blood. The receptors shown here come from a man aged 65-85 years with acute or convalescent COVID-19. The CDR3 runs from the conserved cysteine through the conserved F or W.

TRBJ2-7,TRBV9,CASQPGDSYEQYF
TRBJ2-1,TRBV3-1/TRBV3-2,CASSQEMRGSYNEQFF
TRBJ2-1,TRBV7-3,CASSHSGTYNEQFF
TRBJ2-1,TRBV9,CASSRDSGYEQFF
TRBJ1-1,TRBV2,CASSDWRAGAFF
TRBJ1-2,TRBV7-3,CASSLDSRGGAYYGYTF
TRBJ2-1,TRBV7-2,CASATGRSYNEQFF
TRBJ2-2,TRBV9,CASSVRGASLTGELFF
TRBJ2-2,TRBV24-1,CATADRVIGELFF
TRBJ2-1,TRBV12-3/TRBV12-4,CASGPVAYNEQFF
TRBJ1-5,TRBV6-5,CASSRLDYSNQPQHF
TRBJ1-1,TRBV27,CASSLAGARNTEAFF
TRBJ2-1,TRBV28,CASSSPSTSARVNEQFF
TRBJ1-4,TRBV19,CASSAGQDNEKLFF
TRBJ1-2,TRBV6-5,CASSSASTVFNYGYTF
TRBJ2-5,TRBV5-6,CASSPLGAGEETQYF
TRBJ2-5,TRBV6-2/TRBV6-3,CASSSVRTSGLYQETQYF
TRBJ2-7,TRBV6-5,CASSSAPYEQYF
TRBJ2-1,TRBV21-1,CARTGPASEDFTNEQFF
TRBJ1-5,TRBV7-9,CASSLGTGQGNQPQHF
TRBJ2-2,TRBV6-5,CASWGGAFTGELFF
TRBJ1-6,TRBV11-2,CASRGQSNSPLHF
TRBJ1-6,TRBV11-2,CASSPATLASPLHF
TRBJ1-6,TRBV6-5,CASSQGDSPLHF
TRBJ1-3,TRBV5-4,CASRSGNTIYF
TRBJ2-5,TRBV6-2/TRBV6-3,CASSYSSWETQYF
TRBJ2-2,TRBV28,CATETENTGELFF
TRBJ2-6,TRBV11-1,CASTLVLSGANVLTF
TRBJ2-5,TRBV2,CASTPQAGETQYF
TRBJ2-7,TRBV6-5,CASSPIENYEQYF
TRBJ2-7,TRBV29-1,CSVGGLAGPAYEQYF
TRBJ1-2,TRBV7-9,CASSFAGDLYGYTF
TRBJ2-6,TRBV28,CASLPSGQGSPGANVLTF
TRBJ1-1,TRBV29-1,CSVVLTEAFF
TRBJ1-5,TRBV30,CAWRETQHQPQHF
TRBJ1-1,TRBV3-1/TRBV3-2,CASSQSVGATEAFF
TRBJ1-2,TRBV5-5,CASSLAGQGRPLIGYTF
TRBJ1-1,TRBV10-3,CAIGDSPNTEAFF
TRBJ2-3,TRBV27,CASSPLGLASTDTQYF
TRBJ2-3,TRBV4-2,CASSQDVSGAFLAQYF
TRBJ2-7,TRBV3-1/TRBV3-2,CASSQGRNEQYF
TRBJ2-5,TRBV6-2/TRBV6-3,CASSYPITALYQETQYF
TRBJ2-7,TRBV5-1,CASSPEGQHYEQYF
TRBJ1-2,TRBV6-5,CASSSDRGGGYTF
TRBJ2-1,TRBV29-1,CSVDALAGGNEQFF
TRBJ2-7,TRBV6-6,CASSGHRDYEQYF
TRBJ1-6,TRBV5-1,CASSEDGTDNSPLHF
TRBJ2-3,TRBV7-3,CASSLGTGADTQYF
TRBJ2-1,TRBV24-1,CATSEVGATNEQFF
TRBJ1-3,TRBV13,CASSLGQISSGNTIYF
TRBJ2-1,TRBV7-8,CASSLRSSSSYNEQFF
TRBJ2-1,TRBV5-1,CASSLGLAGASSYNEQFF
TRBJ2-1,TRBV6-6,CASRERGEYNEQFF
TRBJ2-3,TRBV10-2,CASRINTDTQYF
TRBJ2-1,TRBV5-1,CASSPGQGVNEQFF